A single sample is the source of the 7 T cell receptor beta chains below, sequenced in a study of T cell responses to AZD1222 COVID-19 vaccine. The repertoire was sequenced with immunoSEQ multiplex PCR; TCRdb's copy has only in-frame clones and lacks some. Of under 200,000 clones detected, 88% appear once; the ten largest clones hold roughly 5.5%. This specimen consisted of peripheral blood, obtained on day 0 of AZD1222 vaccination. The receptor set was obtained from an adult in good health.

J is TRBJ1-6 and V is TRBV9; D might be TRBD1 (6 bases). The V end was cut by 5 bases, the J end by 1 base, with 10 bases between. CDR3 length equals 15 residues. Per the germline V gene, CDR1 is SGDLS and CDR2 is YYNGEE. CDR3 residues: CASRTDSSYNSPLHF. The CDR3 DNA follows: TGTGCCAGCAGAACGGACAGTTCCTATAATTCACCCCTCCACTTT.

This clone has a single count. The rearrangement joins TRBV4-3 to TRBJ1-2; D is possibly TRBD1 (5 bases). The CDR3 runs 15 residues. Per the germline V gene, CDR1 is LGHNA and CDR2 is YSLEER. Between the trimmed V and J ends, which lost 3 bases and 5 bases, there was a span of 16 bases. CDR3 bases: TGCGCCAGCAGCCAGGAGGGACGTTCCTCTTATGGCTACACCTTC. Its protein is CASSQEGRSSYGYTF.

The chain couples TRBV21-1 to TRBJ2-5; no DNA check was done on the table's D call, TRBD2. TRBV21-1 is a documented pseudogene. The CDR3 has 17 amino acids. CDR3 residues: CASSKPKGAGGFETQYF. CDR3 sequence (DNA): TGTGCCAGCAGCAAGCCAAAGGGAGCCGGGGGGTTCGAGACCCAGTACTTC.

The V gene is TRBV7-3, the J gene TRBJ1-2, with D possibly being TRBD1 (5 bases). Trimming stripped 0 bases from V and 7 bases from J, with 18 bases between. Germline V CDR1 and CDR2: SGHTA, FQGTGA. This CDR3 region has 16 residues. The CDR3 DNA follows: TGTGCCAGCAGCTTAACGAACCCCGCAGGGATGCTTGGCTACACCTTC. Translation: CASSLTNPAGMLGYTF.

V and J are TRBV9 and TRBJ2-1; 7 bases align to TRBD2. The CDR3 totals 16 residues. CDR1 and CDR2 from the germline V gene are SGDLS and YYNGEE. J was trimmed by 7 bases and V by 0 bases; bases with no gene match: 10. CDR3 nucleotide sequence: TGTGCCAGCAGCGTAGGAGAGCGGGGTTTGGGTAATGAGCAGTTCTTC. Protein sequence: CASSVGERGLGNEQFF.

V usage is TRBV7-2 and J usage is TRBJ2-7; D ambiguous. V was trimmed by 2 bases and J by 4 bases, leaving 9 bases between them. Germline CDR1 and CDR2: SGHTA and FQGNSA. This CDR3 is 13 amino acids long. CDR3 loop: CASSLNSYYEQYF. The CDR3 nucleotides are TGTGCCAGCAGCTTAAACAGTTATTACGAGCAGTACTTC.

The CDR3 DNA reads TGTGCCAGCAGTTTAGGGGTGGGCTTAAAGATGTCCGAGCAGTACTTC. Translated, it gives CASSLGVGLKMSEQYF. This rearrangement joins TRBV28 to TRBJ2-7, with D uncertain. V lost 2 bases to trimming and J lost 6 bases, with 20 bases between them. Germline V gene data show CDR1 as MDHEN and CDR2 as SYDVKM. This CDR3 is 16 amino acids long.